In its sample, the clone carrying this T cell receptor beta chain was seen once. The antigen is undetermined. This record comes from a study of T cell responses to AZD1222 COVID-19 vaccine. Study information: Both about-4-week and about-12-week second-dose recipients were combined.

Study-level findings and limits: Samples come after the peak T cell response, not at day 14. The donors showed a predominance of white British ancestry and of females, with possible underestimation of clonal diversity. The breadth and depth of Spike-specific TCRs increased once two AZD1222 doses had been given.

Germline V gene lookup returns CDR1 LNHDA and CDR2 SQIVND (reference sequence). CDR3 length equals 14 residues. V was pared by 3 bases and J by 0 bases, with 6 bases between. Profiling relied on immunoSEQ multiplex PCR, and the TCRdb table lists in-frame clones only, not all of them. Among 90,000 to 100,000 clones listed, 88% were seen once. The J gene is TRBJ1-3, the V gene TRBV19; D remains unclear. Sequencing used peripheral blood, obtained on day 0 of AZD1222 vaccination. This TCR was sampled from an adult in good health. Written as DNA, the CDR3 is TGTGCCAGTAGTATTGCCGACTCTGGAAACACCATATATTTT. Protein sequence: CASSIADSGNTIYF. The full variable domain, rest sourced from reference TRBV19 and TRBJ1-3, is DGGITQSPKYLFRKEGQNVTLSCEQNLNHDAMYWYRQDPGQGLRLIYYSQIVNDFQKGDIAEGYSVSREKKESFPLTVTSAQKNPTAFYLCASSIADSGNTIYFGEGSWLTVV.